The rows below give T cell receptor beta chains drawn from one sample of a study of shared clonotypes between healthy human individuals. Repertoires were generated with immunoSEQ multiplex PCR, while TCRdb's copy carries only in-frame clones and drops some. The data show around 2,000,000 clones, just over 90% seen once. The specimen was naive CD8+ T cells from PBMCs. These receptors all stem from a young man in good health. Some clones in this sample may be carry-over from other donors' samples. The CDR3 runs from the conserved cysteine through the conserved F or W. A D gene is named only where the DNA matches it firmly. Only part of the rows carry a size: once, few, many, or a class if the clone is expanded.

clone_size,j_call,cdr3_length,v_call,d_call,cdr3_nt,cdr3_aa
NA,TRBJ1-2,15,TRBV6-6,TRBD1,TGTGCCAGCAGTCCACAGGGGGCCACCTTAGGGGGCTACACCTTC,CASSPQGATLGGYTF
NA,TRBJ2-7,14,TRBV10-2,TRBD2,TGCGCCAGCAGAGAAGGGACTAGCGGGAACGAGCAGTACTTC,CASREGTSGNEQYF
NA,TRBJ2-1,13,TRBV30,NA,TGTGCCTGGATGGGGGGGGCTAGCGGAACGGGTTTCTTC,CAWMGGASGTGFF
NA,TRBJ2-5,15,TRBV19,TRBD2,TGTGCCAGTAGTCGGTCTAGCGGGGCTAAAGAGACCCAGTACTTC,CASSRSSGAKETQYF
NA,TRBJ2-7,16,TRBV27,TRBD1,TGTGCCAGCAGTTTATCAGCAGGGGGATTCTCCTACGAGCAGTACTTC,CASSLSAGGFSYEQYF
NA,TRBJ2-1,15,TRBV7-3,TRBD2,TGTGCCAGCAGCTCCTTACTAGCGGGAGTCCATGAGCAGTTCTTC,CASSSLLAGVHEQFF
NA,TRBJ2-3,15,TRBV6-6,TRBD1,TGTGCCAGCAAGGGACAGGGGGTCGGTTGGGATACGCAGTATTTT,CASKGQGVGWDTQYF
NA,TRBJ2-7,13,TRBV27,TRBD1,TGTGCCAGCAGTTTTGGGACAGGGAACGAGCAGTACTTC,CASSFGTGNEQYF
NA,TRBJ1-4,14,TRBV30,NA,TGTGCCTGGAGTTTTCGGGCAGACTATGAAAAACTGTTTTTT,CAWSFRADYEKLFF
NA,TRBJ2-7,14,TRBV7-9,TRBD2,TGTGCCAGCAGCCCAGCCGGGACTAGCTACGAGCAGTACTTC,CASSPAGTSYEQYF
NA,TRBJ2-7,15,TRBV5-6,NA,TGTGCCAGCAGCCTCGGCACTAGCACCGCCTACGAGCAGTACTTC,CASSLGTSTAYEQYF
NA,TRBJ2-7,13,TRBV10-1,NA,TGCGCCAGCAGTGAGGTGGGGAGCTACGAGCAGTACTTC,CASSEVGSYEQYF
NA,TRBJ1-2,14,TRBV9,NA,TGTGCCAGCAGCGTATCTCCGGGACCGAATGGCTACACCTTC,CASSVSPGPNGYTF
NA,TRBJ1-1,15,TRBV6-5,TRBD1,TGTGCCAGCAGTACCGAGGACAGGGCTTTGGCTGAAGCTTTCTTT,CASSTEDRALAEAFF
NA,TRBJ1-5,17,TRBV6-1,TRBD1,TGTGCCAGCAGTGATGAACCGGGACAGGGGGAGTATCAGCCCCAGCATTTT,CASSDEPGQGEYQPQHF
NA,TRBJ2-5,15,TRBV15,TRBD2,TGTGCCACCAGCAGAGTTAGCGGGAGTGTCGAGACCCAGTACTTC,CATSRVSGSVETQYF
NA,TRBJ1-2,15,TRBV6-6,NA,TGTGCCAGCAAAAAGGAGCCGAAACGGATAGGGGGCTACACCTTC,CASKKEPKRIGGYTF
NA,TRBJ2-5,15,TRBV6-1,NA,TGTGCCAGCAGAGCGTTTCTCTCCGGGGGAGAGACCCAGTACTTC,CASRAFLSGGETQYF
NA,TRBJ2-2,19,TRBV7-8,TRBD2,TGTGCCAGCAGCCCAGATACGAGACTAGCGGGAGGATTATCCGGGGAGCTGTTTTTT,CASSPDTRLAGGLSGELFF
NA,TRBJ2-1,12,TRBV28,NA,TGTGCCAGCAGTTTGTTAAGAAATGAGCAGTTCTTC,CASSLLRNEQFF
NA,TRBJ2-2,15,TRBV28,NA,TGTGCCAGCAGTTTATTCCAGGGGTACACCGGGGAGCTGTTTTTT,CASSLFQGYTGELFF
NA,TRBJ2-7,15,TRBV5-8,NA,TGTGCCAGCAGCCCTACGACGACTAACTCCTACGAGCAGTACTTC,CASSPTTTNSYEQYF
NA,TRBJ1-2,11,TRBV29-1,NA,TGCAGCGCCAGGGGTTCCTATGGCTACACCTTC,CSARGSYGYTF
NA,TRBJ2-7,15,TRBV7-9,TRBD1,TGTGCCAGCAGCTCCGGGGACAGGGGGCAACAAGAGCAGTACTTC,CASSSGDRGQQEQYF
NA,TRBJ1-1,14,TRBV9,NA,NA,CASSVGIGNRGTFF
NA,TRBJ1-2,15,TRBV6-6,NA,TGTGCCAGCAACCCACAGACAGGTGGAAAGGATGGCTACACCTTC,CASNPQTGGKDGYTF
NA,TRBJ1-2,15,TRBV7-6,NA,TGTGCCAGCAGCTTAACCCCAGTCGGGGACTATGGCTACACCTTC,CASSLTPVGDYGYTF
once,TRBJ2-7,15,TRBV19,TRBD2,TGTGCCAGTAGTATCGGGGCTAGCGGGAGTTACGAGCAGTACTTC,CASSIGASGSYEQYF
NA,TRBJ2-5,13,TRBV6-5,TRBD2,TGTGCCAGCAAGGGACTAGAGAAAGAGACCCAGTACTTC,CASKGLEKETQYF
NA,TRBJ2-2,15,TRBV7-3,NA,TGTGCCAGCAGCTCGCGGGATGGGGACACCGGGGAGCTGTTTTTT,CASSSRDGDTGELFF
NA,TRBJ1-3,16,TRBV7-9,TRBD1,TGTGCCAGCGCCAACACGCAGACAGGGGGCCGGGACACCATATATTTT,CASANTQTGGRDTIYF
NA,TRBJ1-1,15,TRBV19,NA,TGTGCCAGTAGTCACAACAGGGTAAGGGGTACTGAAGCTTTCTTT,CASSHNRVRGTEAFF
NA,TRBJ1-1,16,TRBV4-1,NA,TGCGCCAGCAGCCAAGTAGGGGGGCAGGGGAACACTGAAGCTTTCTTT,CASSQVGGQGNTEAFF
NA,TRBJ1-3,14,TRBV14,NA,TGTGCCAGCAGCCACCCGCTTCTTGGAAACACCATATATTTT,CASSHPLLGNTIYF
NA,TRBJ2-5,16,TRBV2,NA,TGTGCCAGCAGTGATTCCAGGACTTTAAGCCAAGAGACCCAGTACTTC,CASSDSRTLSQETQYF
NA,TRBJ2-1,15,TRBV7-9,NA,TGTGCCAGCAGCTTAGAGAACAATCAGGGCAATGAGCAGTTCTTC,CASSLENNQGNEQFF
NA,TRBJ2-1,15,TRBV27,TRBD1,TGTGCCAGCCAATCCGGGACAGCCGCCTACAATGAGCAGTTCTTC,CASQSGTAAYNEQFF
NA,TRBJ2-7,12,TRBV5-6,NA,TGTGCCAGCAGTGTCATCAACTACGAGCAGTACTTC,CASSVINYEQYF
few,TRBJ1-1,13,TRBV30,NA,TGTGCCTGGAGTGTAGGCCGGGCCACTGAAGCTTTCTTT,CAWSVGRATEAFF
NA,TRBJ1-1,13,TRBV27,NA,TGTGCCAGCAGTTTAGGGGTCGGCACTGAAGCTTTCTTT,CASSLGVGTEAFF
NA,TRBJ1-1,17,TRBV21-1,NA,TGTGCCAGCAGCGCTAATTGGGGTAGGTTAGGAAGCACTGAAGCTTTCTTT,CASSANWGRLGSTEAFF
NA,TRBJ1-1,15,TRBV15,NA,TGTGCCACCAGCGCCTCCTTGCCGTTTGAAGCTGAAGCTTTCTTT,CATSASLPFEAEAFF
few,TRBJ1-1,12,TRBV6-5,NA,TGTGCCAGCAGCCTTGCTGGCTCTGAAGCTTTCTTT,CASSLAGSEAFF
NA,TRBJ2-1,15,TRBV4-1,TRBD2,TGCGCCAGCAGCCAAGCTAGCGGGGGGTACAATGAGCAGTTCTTC,CASSQASGGYNEQFF
NA,TRBJ2-1,14,TRBV7-9,TRBD2,TGTGCCAGCAGCCCCCGGGAGGGAGACAATGAGCAGTTCTTC,CASSPREGDNEQFF
NA,TRBJ2-1,16,TRBV27,NA,TGTGCCAGCAGCTCATCCTGGGGGCTCAACCGGGATGAGCAGTTCTTC,CASSSSWGLNRDEQFF
NA,TRBJ2-7,13,TRBV15,NA,TGTGCCACCAGCAGAGATCTAGGGAGCGAGCAGTACTTC,CATSRDLGSEQYF
NA,TRBJ2-5,13,TRBV27,NA,TGTGCCAGCAGTTTAGAATGGAAGGAGACCCAGTACTTC,CASSLEWKETQYF
NA,TRBJ2-3,14,TRBV9,NA,TGTGCCAGCAGCGGTGACGGATTCACAGATACGCAGTATTTT,CASSGDGFTDTQYF